The entry that follows covers one T cell receptor (beta chain) sequence. Its specific antigen is unknown. Qualities for individual bases were not recorded, and no much larger clone is one base off. This sample was included in a study of T cell responses to AZD1222 COVID-19 vaccine (dated by TCRdb to the early 2020s). Regarding the study in general: A total of under 250 trial participants underwent TCR sequencing, of whom around 210 had received two doses of AZD1222 and about 25 had received two doses of the MenACWY control vaccine. Trial participants were enrolled by age into subgroups of 18-55, 56-69 and 70-plus years, and 148, 28 and 57 TCR-sequenced participants, respectively, were included in these subgroups. Overall study outcomes, separate from this receptor: The vaccine-associated CD4 TCRs covered the entire spike protein, and the dominant responses fell in regions 160-218 and 743-854. Conclusions about previously exposed vaccinees are limited because only a handful of AZD1222 recipients were SARS-CoV-2 seropositive at baseline. Most participants were white British and females outnumbered males, and the authors suggested that clonal diversity may have been underestimated. In the small 56-69-year group, the increase in depth fell short of significance, most likely because of low power. After two AZD1222 doses, spike-specific TCR breadth and depth were significantly higher than at day 0 and than in MenACWY recipients. No day 14 peak-response samples were available, so repertoires were characterized only after the peak T cell response. Reportedly, close to half of the unique spike-specific TCRs recognized epitopes lying outside the regions that are mutated in the B.1.351 and B.1.1.7 variants.

The meaning of the sample's time point label: about 28 days (+/-7) after the second vaccine dose. AZD1222 recipients given second doses at about 4 weeks or at about 12 weeks were pooled, since spike-specific TCR depth and breadth were not found to differ between the two schedules. Vaccinee samples came from UK trials COV001 and COV002, including a single-blind randomized controlled phase 2/3 trial of AZD1222 (ChAdOx1 nCoV-19) in healthy adults. For TCRbeta chain sequencing, PBMC samples from trial participants were taken at day 0 and at day 28 after the second dose. V drops 4 bases and J drops 2 bases, leaving 12 bases in between. Reading the germline V gene gives CDR1 LGHNA and CDR2 YNFKEQ. Counted from cysteine to phenylalanine, this CDR3 has 14 amino acids. The entry retains the CDR3 DNA only, 42 bases that are in frame from base 1. The CDR3 regions of human TCRbeta chains were analyzed by immunosequencing. Turning to the authors' computational methods: TCRs in the repertoires were compared against a reference library of SARS-CoV-2-specific TCRs that had been generated with the MIRA antigen-specificity platform. Breadth meant the fraction of unique TCRs that were SARS-CoV-2-associated, whereas depth meant the fraction of total T cells that were SARS-CoV-2-associated. Using the MIRA data, each spike-specific TCR was mapped to the spike region that the TCR reacts to and placed in a CD4 or CD8 class. Log10-transformed breadth and depth values were compared by one-way ANOVA with Sidak's multiple comparisons tests. TCRdb holds this immuneACCESS table with in-frame rearrangements only. Some clones are missing; in checked studies, unresolved V genes explain under half, and the rest has no known cause. V and J calls and clone size are those listed in that table; D and trimming were worked out from the DNA. Counted in this sample were approximately 120,000 clones; 70% to 90% of them appeared once. Together, the top ten hold around a tenth of the sample.

This receptor was taken from an adult who received the AZD1222 COVID-19 vaccine. The sequencing here drew on peripheral blood, taken 28 days after the second AZD1222 dose. The receptor chain draws on TRBV4-2 and TRBJ2-7; the D gene is perhaps TRBD2, on 6 matching bases. The CDR3 is CASSLAALTYEQYF. The DNA sequence reads TGTGCCAGCAGCCTAGCGGCCCTTACCTACGAGCAGTACTTC.